What follows is one TCR beta chain and its context. The table lists this clone with a few counts. Which antigen it targets is not known. The input lacks base qualities; no much larger clone sits a single base away. V is clipped by 4 bases and J by 5 bases, and the sequence between their germline boundaries is 3 bases long. Inclusive of the bounding cysteine and phenylalanine, the CDR3 is 12 residues long. The retained sequence is limited to the CDR3, 36 bases, with the frame set at the first base. In the germline V gene, CDR1 corresponds to MDHEN and CDR2 to SYDVKM. Collaborating institutions collected whole blood in K2EDTA tubes following their own protocols. Collaborator samples were shipped for TCRbeta analysis as frozen whole blood, isolated PBMCs, or DNA extracted from either sample type. TCRbeta CDR3 regions were amplified from genomic DNA using the immunoSEQ Assay, a bias-controlled multiplex PCR. Per the original workflow: Within the assay, amplification of reference gene primers was used to estimate how many nucleated cells each sample contained. Sequence reads were collapsed and filtered to measure the absolute abundance of every unique TCRbeta CDR3 rearrangement. For each sample, productive Simpson clonality was calculated by taking the square root of Simpson's diversity index across productive rearrangements. Entries here come from immuneACCESS through TCRdb and include only in-frame sequences with V and J called. Some clones fail to appear in such tables; in the studies checked, an unresolved V gene covers under half of the shortfall, and the cause of the remainder is unknown. V, J and clone size reflect that table, while D and trimming were determined from the DNA. In all, the sample holds fewer than 250,000 clones, and about four fifths of those were seen once. 2% to 3% of the sample goes to the ten largest clones.

This sample stems from a study of blood T cell repertoires in COVID-19 (dated by TCRdb to 2020 to 2021). Notes on the research overall: Samples covering the acute and convalescent phases of COVID-19 were provided by collaborators in the United States, Italy and Spain. The prospective study material was composed of cDNA or gDNA derived from T cells, B-cell-depleted T cells, or PBMCs. Subjects who had been exposed to COVID-19, were actively infected with it, or had recovered from it provided the deeply sampled blood TCRbeta repertoires that made up the dataset. The repertoires were released in a freely available public database intended as a resource for research on the immune response to SARS-CoV-2. The samples were drawn from two sources: the first 160 participants of the ongoing ImmuneRACE study, and 950 to 1,500 subjects contributed by 6 global collaborators. Nearly every sample came with metadata listing a de-identified subject ID, COVID-19 status, age in years and sex. HLA class I and class II types, where available, came from metadata supplied by the sample provider rather than from assay-based typing.

What the authors observed across the whole study: Clinical and demographic metadata were provided uncurated, with the amount varying by source and participant.

This clonotype was sampled from a woman between 40 and 50 years old with active or convalescent COVID-19. The sample taken for sequencing was peripheral blood. The sequence links TRBV28 to TRBJ1-6; the D gene lacks a confident call. The DNA sequence reads TGTGCCAGCAGTTCCAATAATTCACCCCTCCACTTT. Its protein is CASSSNNSPLHF.